The clone carrying this TCR beta chain has more than one count but fewer than ten. Its antigen is still unknown. The data stem from a study of vaccination effects on CD4 cells after COVID-19. Study details: Two recovered convalescent patients were sampled 16 days and one week pre-vaccination. Study-wide results and caveats: Post-vaccine spike-reactive clones in convalescents were mainly new vaccine-induced clones.

V was clipped by 0 bases and J by 4 bases; unmatched bases: 6. There are 15 residues in the CDR3. The V gene's germline CDR1 is SGHVS and CDR2 FQNEAQ. Here immunoSEQ multiplex PCR was the method, and the copy in TCRdb shows in-frame clones only, minus some. Altogether about 34,000 clones are present, around 75% being singletons, with the ten largest covering 30% to 40%. Under the ViraFEST assay, PBMC were stimulated with viral peptide pools so that antigen-specific CD4+ T cells expanded. Sequencing was performed afterwards. Subsequent to approximately 9 days of culture, CD4+ T cells were isolated. It was between March and December 2020 that the person had a SARS-CoV-2 infection confirmed by PCR. Researchers reported culturing 2 million to 2.5 million PBMC in each well, adding around 10 IU/ml IL-2 and roughly 10 ug/ml peptides.

This TCR was recovered from a human donor who had a prior SARS-CoV-2 infection. The material was CD4+ T cells from PBMCs cultured with a peptide pool, obtained before COVID-19 vaccination. V usage is TRBV7-8 and J usage is TRBJ2-7; TRBD1 matches 7 bases. The CDR3 DNA sequence: TGTGCCAGCAGCTTAGCAGGGGGCAGTTCTTACGAGCAGTACTTC. It specifies CASSLAGGSSYEQYF.